This TCR beta chain was sequenced during a study of blood T cell repertoires in COVID-19. The overall study: The United States, Italy and Spain were the sources of the acute and convalescent COVID-19 samples.

Seattle cases were enrolled at active infection and followed longitudinally. V dropped 5 bases and J dropped 3 bases, with 10 bases sitting between them. Germline CDR1 reads KGHSH; CDR2 reads LQKENI. The CDR3 is 14 residues long. As processed by the authors: Reference gene primer amplification gave nucleated cell count estimates. Generated by immunoSEQ multiplex PCR, the TCRdb table keeps only in-frame clones and is missing some. V, J and clone size reflect that table, while D and trimming were determined from the DNA. The sample contains hundreds of thousands of clones, roughly 90% of which appear only once.

The chain carries TRBV18 and TRBJ2-2; no clear D gene. The origin of this receptor is a man between 18 and 29 years old with COVID-19, enrolled during active disease. Sequencing was carried out using peripheral blood. The CDR3 sequence: CASSVRVDTGELFF. CDR3 sequence (DNA): TGTGCCAGCTCAGTTCGGGTTGACACCGGGGAGCTGTTTTTT. Full variable domain (missing parts from reference TRBV18 and TRBJ2-2): NAGVMQNPRHLVRRRGQEARLRCSPMKGHSHVYWYRQLPEEGLKFMVYLQKENIIDESGMPKERFSAEFPKEGPSILRIQQVVRGDSAAYFCASSVRVDTGELFFGEGSRLTVL.